These 32 T cell receptor beta chains were all obtained from the same sample, sequenced in a study of blood T cells in healthy people across ages. Through a sample-barcoded 5' primer and a J-beta primer mix, a second PCR was run for roughly 6 to 11 cycles. TCRdb fed the 5' RACE reads into MiXCR, producing one record per CDR3 protein. The repertoire holds hundreds of thousands of distinct CDR3 sequences, with 40% to 65% as singletons. The sample taken for sequencing was blood. The source is an elderly woman in good health.

Of note for this clonotype: A much larger clone lies one base from this, so it may be a read error. The CDR3 sequence is CASSQRAGSYNEQYF. CDR3 bases: TGTGCCAGCAGCCAACGGGCGGGGTCCTACAATGAGCAGTACTTC. This chain joins TRBV3-1 and TRBJ2-1, with D maybe TRBD2 (6 bases). The better agreement between TRBJ2-7 and the DNA end casts doubt on the J call. This CDR3 contains 15 residues. Germline V gives CDR1 LGHDT, CDR2 YNNKEL (reference sequence).

This clonotype has ten or more counts. The chain employs TRBV11-2 and TRBJ2-1; weak D call: TRBD2 (5 bases). The V end lost 7 bases, the J end lost 8 bases, and 9 bases lay between the germline ends. The CDR3 is made up of 11 amino acids. Germline V gene lookup returns CDR1 SGHAT and CDR2 FQNNGV. CDR3 sequence reads: CASTLRDEQFF. The DNA of the CDR3 is TGTGCCAGCACCCTGAGGGATGAGCAGTTCTTC.

About this clonotype: This could be a read error, since a much larger clone is one nucleotide away. V usage is TRBV9 and J usage is TRBJ2-5, with 12 bases fitting TRBD1. The CDR3 sequence is 16 residues long. The germline CDR1 and CDR2 sequences are SGDLS and YYNGEE. V gave up 2 bases and J gave up 11 bases; unmatched junction bases: 13. The CDR3 region has the DNA TGTGCCAGCAGCGTCGCCGGGGGACAGGGGGCTAATGAGCAGTACTTC. Translation gives CASSVAGGQGANEQYF.

This clonotype was observed once. V is TRBV6-6 and J is TRBJ1-5; D uncertain. Germline assignment: CDR1 MNHNY and CDR2 SVGAGI (reference sequence). This CDR3 has 12 amino acids. V shed 8 bases and J shed 3 bases, with 8 bases lying between them. CDR3 sequence reads: CASLRDNQPQHF. The CDR3 coding sequence is TGTGCCAGCTTAAGGGACAATCAGCCCCAGCATTTT.

This clonotype was found a few times. In DNA form, the CDR3 reads TGCAGCGTCGCCGACATACCCGGTACGCAGTATTTT. Translating gives CSVADIPGTQYF. The rearrangement joins TRBV29-1 to TRBJ2-3, with unresolved D. Per germline, CDR1 SQVTM and CDR2 ANQGSEA. V lost 6 bases, J lost 8 bases, and 15 bases lay in between. There are 12 residues in the CDR3.

The chain employs TRBV6-5 and TRBJ2-5, with a weak D call TRBD1 (6 bases). The CDR3 totals 14 residues. Germline lookup yields CDR1 MNHEY and CDR2 SVGAGI. Trimming shortened V by 7 bases and J by 4 bases, and 16 bases separated the two germline ends. CDR3 in amino acids: CASTPGTIGETQYF. CDR3 DNA sequence: TGTGCCAGCACTCCCGGGACAATCGGAGAGACCCAGTACTTC.

The V and J genes are TRBV7-2 and TRBJ2-7; D is unresolved. The CDR3 has 16 amino acids. The germline CDR1 and CDR2 sequences are SGHTA and FQGNSA. Trimming pared 5 bases from V and 1 base from J, leaving 18 bases between. CDR3: CASSVGVGELSYEQYF. The DNA for the CDR3 is TGTGCCAGCAGCGTTGGGGTAGGTGAGCTATCCTACGAGCAGTACTTC.

The chain combines TRBV5-1 with TRBJ2-2, with TRBD1 as a possible D gene (6 bases). The CDR3 runs to 15 residues. V lost 5 bases, J lost 2 bases, and 13 bases lay in between. Per germline, CDR1 SGHRS and CDR2 YFSETQ. CDR3 DNA sequence: TGCGCCAGCAGACTGGACAGCTATAACACCGGGGAGCTGTTTTTT. Its protein product is CASRLDSYNTGELFF.

V is TRBV12-3 or TRBV12-4 and J is TRBJ2-3; TRBD2 agrees at 7 bases. V shed 5 bases and J 2 bases; nucleotides not matched to a gene: 10. This CDR3 region has 16 residues. CDR3 sequence: CASSAPRGGLTDTQYF. The CDR3, as DNA: TGTGCCAGCAGTGCCCCAAGGGGAGGGCTCACAGATACGCAGTATTTT.

In this sample, this clonotype turned up a few times. This may come from a read error, since a much larger clone is one base off. V gene TRBV6-5 combines with J gene TRBJ2-7, with D perhaps TRBD1 (6 bases). Trimming pared 0 bases from V and 4 bases from J, leaving 16 bases between. The CDR3 is 16 residues long. The germline gives CDR1 MNHEY, CDR2 SVGAGI. CDR3 residues: CASSYSTGAQGYEQYF. In DNA, the CDR3 is TGTGCCAGCAGTTACTCGACCGGCGCACAGGGTTACGAGCAGTACTTC.

For this clonotype: Since a much larger clone is just one base distant, this may be a read error. The chain recombines TRBV5-1 with TRBJ2-5; 8 bases match TRBD2. This CDR3 comprises 15 residues. The ends lost 6 bases at V and 11 bases at J; junction bases unmatched: 18. CDR1 is SGHRS and CDR2 is YFSETQ in the germline V gene. This CDR3 is CASKPQLAAYNEQYF. The CDR3 DNA follows: TGCGCCAGCAAACCGCAACTAGCGGCCTACAATGAGCAGTACTTC.

The J gene is TRBJ1-2, the V gene TRBV25-1; possible D gene TRBD1, 5 bases. Trimming pared 2 bases from V and 7 bases from J, leaving 14 bases between. The CDR3 spans 14 residues. Germline V lookup: CDR1 MGHDK, CDR2 SYGVNS. CDR3 sequence reads: CASSEGVGEGGYTF. CDR3 coding DNA: TGTGCCAGCAGTGAAGGAGTGGGGGAGGGTGGCTACACCTTC.

Turning to this clonotype: A clone one base away is much larger, so this may be a read error. CDR3 DNA sequence: TGTGCCAGCAGTTACCGGGGGCTAGCCTACGAGCAGTACTTC. Protein product: CASSYRGLAYEQYF. The chain couples TRBV6-2 or TRBV6-3 to TRBJ2-7; D possibly matches TRBD1 or TRBD2 (6 bases each). The CDR3 extends over 14 amino acids. CDR1 is MNHEY and CDR2 is SVGEGT in the germline V gene. V gave up 2 bases and J gave up 2 bases, with 10 bases separating them.

About this clonotype itself: With a much larger clone just one base away, this may be a read error. The V call is TRBV5-6, the J call TRBJ2-1; unclear D gene. The germline V gene encodes CDR1 SGHDT and CDR2 YYEEEE. The CDR3 totals 13 residues. The V gene lost 1 base and the J gene lost 10 bases, with 12 bases spanning the gap. CDR3 sequence: CASSLRVSYEQFF. CDR3 sequence (DNA): TGTGCCAGCAGCTTGCGAGTCTCCTACGAGCAGTTCTTC.

Concerning this clonotype: A single base separates this from a much larger clone, so it may be a read error. The V call is TRBV10-3, the J call TRBJ2-3, with no clear D. Germline CDR1 is ENHRY and CDR2 is SYGVKD. V was clipped by 2 bases and J by 9 bases, with 12 bases between them. The CDR3 contains 13 residues. The CDR3 region has the DNA TGTGCCATCAGTGAGACTACTAAGGAAACGCAGTATTTT. Its protein is CAISETTKETQYF.

This clonotype was counted at least ten times. The chain is built from TRBV5-1 and TRBJ1-1; no firm D call. Germline-derived CDR1 and CDR2 are SGHRS and YFSETQ. CDR3 length: 13 amino acids. Trimming left V 5 bases short and J 0 bases short, with 8 bases between. The CDR3 protein is CASRGKMNTEAFF. The CDR3 DNA sequence: TGCGCCAGCAGGGGGAAGATGAACACTGAAGCTTTCTTT.

J is TRBJ2-7 and V is TRBV20-1; D is possibly TRBD2 (6 bases). From germline, CDR1 is DFQATT and CDR2 SNEGSKA (reference sequence). Trimming took off 3 bases at V and 1 base at J, with 16 bases between the two ends. The CDR3 is 15 amino acids. This chain's CDR3 is CSASFPGSGSYEQYF. The CDR3 DNA sequence: TGCAGTGCTAGTTTCCCCGGGAGCGGGTCCTACGAGCAGTACTTC.

The sample holds many counts of this clonotype. This chain joins TRBV3-1 and TRBJ2-1; the match to TRBD2 covers 14 bases. The V gene's germline CDR1 is LGHDT and CDR2 YNNKEL (reference sequence). Trimming cost V 3 bases and J 13 bases; bases outside gene matches: 5. The CDR3 has 14 amino acids. The CDR3 is CASSQPGLAGVQFF. CDR3 nucleotides: TGTGCCAGCAGCCAGCCGGGACTAGCGGGAGTACAGTTCTTC.

This clonotype was recorded at least ten times. The rearrangement uses TRBV2 and TRBJ2-7, with 12 bases matching TRBD2. Germline-derived CDR1 and CDR2 are SNHLY and FYNNEI. With 7 bases clipped from V and 9 bases from J, the junction kept 13 bases outside the gene matches. CDR3 length: 15 amino acids. The CDR3 protein is CASTLSLAGGSGQYF. The CDR3 DNA reads as TGTGCCAGCACCCTATCACTAGCGGGAGGTTCCGGGCAGTACTTC.

This clonotype has only one observation. CDR3: CASSTDVETEAFF. CDR3 coding DNA: TGTGCCAGTAGTACTGATGTTGAGACTGAAGCTTTCTTT. The J gene is TRBJ1-1, the V gene TRBV19; D is ambiguous. The CDR3 runs 13 residues. Germline-derived CDR1 and CDR2 are LNHDA and SQIVND (reference sequence). Trimming stripped 4 bases from V and 5 bases from J, with 11 bases between.

This clonotype was picked up many times. The V call is TRBV14, the J call TRBJ2-3, with 7 bases identical to TRBD1. J gave up 2 bases and V 0 bases, and 5 bases lay outside the gene matches. This CDR3 region has 16 residues. The V gene's germline CDR1 is SGHDN and CDR2 FVKESK. CDR3 loop: CASSQEWDSLTDTQYF. As DNA, the CDR3 is TGTGCCAGCAGCCAAGAATGGGACAGCCTCACAGATACGCAGTATTTT. The complete variable domain, with remaining parts taken from reference TRBV14 and TRBJ2-3, reads EAGVTQFPSHSVIEKGQTVTLRCDPISGHDNLYWYRRVMGKEIKFLLHFVKESKQDESGMPNNRFLAERTGGTYSTLKVQPAELEDSGVYFCASSQEWDSLTDTQYFGPGTRLTVL.

The chain couples TRBV4-1 to TRBJ2-7; 9 bases agree with TRBD1. The ends lost 2 bases at V and 6 bases at J; junction bases unmatched: 8. The CDR3 runs 15 residues. Germline CDR1 is MGHRA and CDR2 is YSYEKL. The CDR3 nucleotides read TGCGCCAGCAGCCAATTTGAGGGACAGGGTAGCGAGCAGTACTTC. Encoded protein: CASSQFEGQGSEQYF.

This clonotype showed up just once. The chain couples TRBV6-2 or TRBV6-3 to TRBJ2-3; 14 positions match TRBD2. V was clipped by 6 bases and J by 4 bases; unmatched bases: 9. The length of the CDR3 is 17 residues. In germline, CDR1 is MNHEY, CDR2 SVGEGT. CDR3 loop: CASSPRGLAGDSDTQYF. In DNA form, the CDR3 reads TGTGCCAGCAGCCCTCGGGGACTAGCGGGAGATTCAGATACGCAGTATTTT.

This clonotype turned up a few times. The CDR3 sequence is CASSRGLAGGVGSYNEQFF. For the CDR3, the DNA is TGTGCCAGCAGCAGGGGACTAGCGGGGGGCGTTGGCTCCTACAATGAGCAGTTCTTC. The genes are TRBV7-2 and TRBJ2-1; the match to TRBD2 covers 15 bases. The CDR3 is 19 residues long. V dropped 5 bases and J dropped 0; count of bases not matched to a gene: 8. The germline CDR1 and CDR2 sequences are SGHTA and FQGNSA.

This clonotype was picked up a small number of times. The chain links TRBV12-3 or TRBV12-4 to TRBJ2-2; D perhaps matches TRBD2 (5 bases). This CDR3 comprises 14 residues. Trimming took off 7 bases at V and 0 bases at J, with 9 bases between the two ends. CDR3 residues: CASTVSANTGELFF. The DNA of the CDR3 is TGTGCCAGCACAGTTAGCGCGAACACCGGGGAGCTGTTTTTT.

The V gene is TRBV20-1, the J gene TRBJ2-1; D possibly uses TRBD1 or TRBD2 (5 bases each). Matching the DNA end better, TRBJ2-7 makes the J call doubtful. Germline values: CDR1 DFQATT, CDR2 SNEGSKA (reference sequence). The length of the CDR3 is 15 residues. Here the CDR3 reads CSAPELGTSYNEQYF. For the CDR3, the DNA is TGCAGTGCTCCCGAGCTTGGGACCTCCTACAATGAGCAGTACTTC.

This clonotype was picked up a small number of times. A read error may be the cause here, since a much bigger clone is one base away. V is TRBV3-1 and J is TRBJ2-5; D is perhaps TRBD2 (5 bases). This CDR3 spans 11 amino acids. V shed 1 base and J shed 11 bases, with 8 bases lying between them. Looked up from germline, CDR1 is LGHDT and CDR2 is YNNKEL (reference sequence). CDR3 sequence reads: CASSQVWEQYF. The CDR3 coding sequence is TGTGCCAGCAGCCAAGTTTGGGAGCAGTACTTC.

This clonotype has a handful of counts. J is TRBJ2-2 and V is TRBV4-1; D might be TRBD1 (5 bases). The CDR3 consists of 16 residues. The germline gives CDR1 MGHRA, CDR2 YSYEKL. Trimming removed 3 bases from V and 0 bases from J, with 11 bases in between. CDR3 residues: CASSHVGRTNTGELFF. CDR3 DNA: TGCGCCAGCAGCCACGTGGGGCGGACGAACACCGGGGAGCTGTTTTTT.

This clonotype appeared a few times. The gene calls are TRBV20-1 and TRBJ2-1, with 11 positions matching TRBD2. J was trimmed by 9 bases and V by 5 bases; bases with no gene match: 9. This CDR3 contains 14 residues. Germline V CDR1 and CDR2: DFQATT, SNEGSKA (reference sequence). CDR3 loop: CSARVLAGAGEQFF. The CDR3 DNA is TGCAGTGCTCGGGTACTAGCGGGAGCGGGTGAGCAGTTCTTC.

This chain uses TRBV7-4 with TRBJ1-4; D possibly corresponds to TRBD1 (6 bases). The CDR3 is 15 amino acids. Deletions cut 8 bases from V and 4 bases from J, with 17 bases between. From germline, CDR1 is SGHVT and CDR2 SQSDAQ. This CDR3 is CASGDPTGNNEKLFF. The CDR3 DNA reads TGTGCCAGCGGCGATCCGACAGGCAATAATGAAAAACTGTTTTTT.

The chain has TRBV7-9 and TRBJ1-2, with D possibly being TRBD1 (6 bases). There are 15 residues in the CDR3. Trimming left V 2 bases short and J 2 bases short, with 12 bases between. Looked up from germline, CDR1 is SEHNR and CDR2 is FQNEAQ (reference sequence). The CDR3, as DNA: TGTGCCAGCAGCTTAATCCCGGGGGGCAACTATGGCTACACCTTC. It translates to CASSLIPGGNYGYTF.

This clonotype was counted at least ten times. The chain links TRBV20-1 to TRBJ2-2, with a possible D match to TRBD1 (7 bases). This CDR3 region has 14 residues. V lost 0 bases to trimming and J lost 6 bases, with 11 bases between them. Looked up from germline, CDR1 is DFQATT and CDR2 is SNEGSKA (reference sequence). The CDR3 region is CSARDPRGAGELFF. In DNA form, the CDR3 reads TGCAGTGCTAGAGATCCCAGGGGGGCCGGGGAGCTGTTTTTT.